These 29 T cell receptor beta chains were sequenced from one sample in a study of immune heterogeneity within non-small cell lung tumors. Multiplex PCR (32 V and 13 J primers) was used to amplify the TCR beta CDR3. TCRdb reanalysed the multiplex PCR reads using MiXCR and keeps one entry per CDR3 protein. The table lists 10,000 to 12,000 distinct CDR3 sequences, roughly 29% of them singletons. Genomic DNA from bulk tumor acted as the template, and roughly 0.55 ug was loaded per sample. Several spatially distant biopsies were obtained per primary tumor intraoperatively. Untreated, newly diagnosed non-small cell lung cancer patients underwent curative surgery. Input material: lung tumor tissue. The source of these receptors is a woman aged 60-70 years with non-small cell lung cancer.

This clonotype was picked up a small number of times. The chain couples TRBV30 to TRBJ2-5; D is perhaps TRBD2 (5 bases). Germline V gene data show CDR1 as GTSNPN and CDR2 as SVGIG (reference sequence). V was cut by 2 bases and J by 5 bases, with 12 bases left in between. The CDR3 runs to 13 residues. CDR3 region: CAWSPTRLETQYF. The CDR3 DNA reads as TGTGCCTGGAGTCCTACTAGGCTGGAGACCCAGTACTTC.

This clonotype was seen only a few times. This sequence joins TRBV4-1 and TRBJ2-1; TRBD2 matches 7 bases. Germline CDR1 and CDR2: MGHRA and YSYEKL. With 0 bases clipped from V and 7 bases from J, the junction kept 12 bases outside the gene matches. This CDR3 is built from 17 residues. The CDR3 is CASSQDLAGAQGNEQFF. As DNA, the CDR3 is TGCGCCAGCAGCCAAGATCTCGCGGGAGCCCAAGGGAATGAGCAGTTCTTC.

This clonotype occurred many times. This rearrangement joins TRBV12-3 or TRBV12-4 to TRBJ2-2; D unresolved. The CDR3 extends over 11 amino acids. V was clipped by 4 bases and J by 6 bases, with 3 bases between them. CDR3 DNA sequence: TGTGCCAGCAGTTCGGCCGGGGAGCTGTTTTTT. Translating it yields CASSSAGELFF.

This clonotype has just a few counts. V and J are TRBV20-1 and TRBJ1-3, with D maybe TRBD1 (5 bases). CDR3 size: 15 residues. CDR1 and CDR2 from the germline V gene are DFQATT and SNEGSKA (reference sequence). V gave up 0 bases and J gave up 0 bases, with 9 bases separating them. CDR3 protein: CSARDPRDSGNTIYF. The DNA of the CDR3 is TGCAGTGCTAGAGACCCCAGGGACTCTGGAAACACCATATATTTT.

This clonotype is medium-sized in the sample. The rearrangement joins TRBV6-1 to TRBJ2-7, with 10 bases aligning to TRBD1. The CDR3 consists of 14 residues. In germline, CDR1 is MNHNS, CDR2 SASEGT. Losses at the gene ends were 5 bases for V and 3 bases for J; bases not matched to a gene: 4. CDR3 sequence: CASSRDRGFYEQYF. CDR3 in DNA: TGTGCCAGCAGTAGGGACAGGGGATTCTACGAGCAGTACTTC.

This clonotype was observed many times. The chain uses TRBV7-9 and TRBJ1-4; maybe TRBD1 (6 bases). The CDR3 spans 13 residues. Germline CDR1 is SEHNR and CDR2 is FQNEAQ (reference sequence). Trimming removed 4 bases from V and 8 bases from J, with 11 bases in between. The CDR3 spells CASSSWGGEKLFF. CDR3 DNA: TGTGCCAGCAGCTCCTGGGGGGGCGAAAAACTGTTTTTT.

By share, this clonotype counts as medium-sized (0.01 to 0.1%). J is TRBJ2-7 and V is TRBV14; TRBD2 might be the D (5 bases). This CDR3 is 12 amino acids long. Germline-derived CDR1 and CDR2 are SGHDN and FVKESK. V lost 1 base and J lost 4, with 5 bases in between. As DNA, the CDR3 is TGTGCCAGCAGCCAAGGAGGGTACGAGCAGTACTTC. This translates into CASSQGGYEQYF.

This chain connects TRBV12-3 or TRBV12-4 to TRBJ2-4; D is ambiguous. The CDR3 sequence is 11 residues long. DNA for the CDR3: TGTGCTAGACTAGCCAAAAACATTCAGTACTTC. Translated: CARLAKNIQYF.

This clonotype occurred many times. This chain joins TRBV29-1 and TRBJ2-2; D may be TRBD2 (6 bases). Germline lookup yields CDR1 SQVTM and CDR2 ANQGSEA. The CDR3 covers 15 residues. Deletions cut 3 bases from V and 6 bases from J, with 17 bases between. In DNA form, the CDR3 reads TGCAGCGTTGACTTAGGCACGGGAGCCGCCGGGGAGCTGTTTTTT. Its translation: CSVDLGTGAAGELFF.

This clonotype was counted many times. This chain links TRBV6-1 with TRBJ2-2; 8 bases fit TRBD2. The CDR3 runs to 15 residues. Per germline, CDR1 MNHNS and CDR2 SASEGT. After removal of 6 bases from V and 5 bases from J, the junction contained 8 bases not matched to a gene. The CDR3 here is CASRLLAGRTGELFF. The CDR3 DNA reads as TGTGCCAGCAGACTCCTAGCGGGTAGAACCGGGGAGCTGTTTTTT.

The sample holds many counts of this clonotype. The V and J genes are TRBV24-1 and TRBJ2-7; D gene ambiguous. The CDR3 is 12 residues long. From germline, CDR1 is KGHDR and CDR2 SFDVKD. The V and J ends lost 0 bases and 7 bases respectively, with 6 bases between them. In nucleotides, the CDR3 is TGTGCCACCAGTGATTTGGGCTGGGAGCAGTACTTC. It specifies CATSDLGWEQYF.

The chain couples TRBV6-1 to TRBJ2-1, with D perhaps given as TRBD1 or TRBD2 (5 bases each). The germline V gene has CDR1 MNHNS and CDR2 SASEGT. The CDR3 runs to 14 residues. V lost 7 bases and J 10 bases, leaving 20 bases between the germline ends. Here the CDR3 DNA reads TGTGCCAGCACCCAGGAGGTGGAGAGACAGGAGCAGTTCTTC. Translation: CASTQEVERQEQFF.

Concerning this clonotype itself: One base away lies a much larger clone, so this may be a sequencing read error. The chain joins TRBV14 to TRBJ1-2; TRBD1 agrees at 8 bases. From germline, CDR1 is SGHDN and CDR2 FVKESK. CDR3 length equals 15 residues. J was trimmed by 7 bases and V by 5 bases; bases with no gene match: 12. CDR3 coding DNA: TGTGCCAGCAGCAAAGTCCAGGGGGCGCGGAGTGGCTACACCTTC. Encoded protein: CASSKVQGARSGYTF.

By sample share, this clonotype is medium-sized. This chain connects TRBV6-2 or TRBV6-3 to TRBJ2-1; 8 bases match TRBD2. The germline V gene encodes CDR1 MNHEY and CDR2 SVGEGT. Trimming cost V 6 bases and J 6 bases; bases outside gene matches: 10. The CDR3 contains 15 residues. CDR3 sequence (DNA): TGTGCCAGCAGGAAGACTGAGCGGGAGAGCAATGAGCAGTTCTTC. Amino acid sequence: CASRKTERESNEQFF.

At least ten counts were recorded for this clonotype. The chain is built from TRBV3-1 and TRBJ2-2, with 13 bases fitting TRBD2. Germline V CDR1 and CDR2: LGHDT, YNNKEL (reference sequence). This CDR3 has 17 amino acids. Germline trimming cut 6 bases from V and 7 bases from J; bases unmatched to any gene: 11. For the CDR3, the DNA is TGTGCCAGCAGTCGTGGACTAGCGGGAGCGAACGGCGGGGAGCTGTTTTTT. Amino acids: CASSRGLAGANGGELFF.

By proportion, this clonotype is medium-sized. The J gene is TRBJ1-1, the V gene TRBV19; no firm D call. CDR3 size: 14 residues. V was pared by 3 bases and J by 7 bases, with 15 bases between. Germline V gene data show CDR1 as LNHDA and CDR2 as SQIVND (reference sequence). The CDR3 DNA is TGTGCCAGTAGTATGAGGCAGGCTGTAGGTGAAGCTTTCTTT. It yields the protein CASSMRQAVGEAFF.

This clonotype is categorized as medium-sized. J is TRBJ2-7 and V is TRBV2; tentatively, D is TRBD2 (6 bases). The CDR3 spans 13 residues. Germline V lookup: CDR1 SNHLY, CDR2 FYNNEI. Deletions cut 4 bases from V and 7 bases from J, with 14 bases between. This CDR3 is CASSAEEGLEQYF. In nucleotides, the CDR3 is TGTGCCAGCAGTGCGGAGGAGGGCCTAGAGCAGTACTTC.

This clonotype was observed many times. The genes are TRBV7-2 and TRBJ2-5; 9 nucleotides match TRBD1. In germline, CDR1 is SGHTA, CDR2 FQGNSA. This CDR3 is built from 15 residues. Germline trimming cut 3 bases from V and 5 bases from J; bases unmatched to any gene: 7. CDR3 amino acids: CASSFQGQGAETQYF. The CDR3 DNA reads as TGTGCCAGCAGCTTTCAGGGACAGGGTGCGGAGACCCAGTACTTC.

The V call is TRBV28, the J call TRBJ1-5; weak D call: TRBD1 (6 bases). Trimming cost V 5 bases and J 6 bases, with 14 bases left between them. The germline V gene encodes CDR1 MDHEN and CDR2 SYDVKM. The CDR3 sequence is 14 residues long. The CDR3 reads CASSRGGGGQPQHF. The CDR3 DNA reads TGTGCCAGCAGTAGGGGGGGCGGAGGTCAGCCCCAGCATTTT.

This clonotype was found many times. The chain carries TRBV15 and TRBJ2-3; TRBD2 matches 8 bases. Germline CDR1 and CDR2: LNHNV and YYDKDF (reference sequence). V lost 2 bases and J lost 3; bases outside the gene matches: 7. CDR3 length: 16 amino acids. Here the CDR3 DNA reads TGTGCCACCAGCAGACCGATAGCGGGAATTACAGATACGCAGTATTTT. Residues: CATSRPIAGITDTQYF.

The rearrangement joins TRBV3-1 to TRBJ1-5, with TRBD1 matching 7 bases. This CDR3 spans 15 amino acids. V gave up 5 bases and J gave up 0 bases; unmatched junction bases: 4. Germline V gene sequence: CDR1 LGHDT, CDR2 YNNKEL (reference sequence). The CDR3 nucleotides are TGTGCCAGCAGCGCGCAGGGGGATAGCAATCAGCCCCAGCATTTT. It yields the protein CASSAQGDSNQPQHF.

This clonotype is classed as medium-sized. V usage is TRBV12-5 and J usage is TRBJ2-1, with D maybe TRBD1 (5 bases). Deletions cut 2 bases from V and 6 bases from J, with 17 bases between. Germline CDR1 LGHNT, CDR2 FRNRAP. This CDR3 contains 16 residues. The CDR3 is CASGLPQGGVTNEQFF. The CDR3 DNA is TGTGCTAGTGGTTTGCCCCAGGGTGGGGTAACCAATGAGCAGTTCTTC.

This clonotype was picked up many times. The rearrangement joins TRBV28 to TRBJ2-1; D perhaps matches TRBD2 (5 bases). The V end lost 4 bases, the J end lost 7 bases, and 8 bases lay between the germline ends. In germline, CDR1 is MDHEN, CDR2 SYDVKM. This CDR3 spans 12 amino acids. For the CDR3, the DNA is TGTGCCAGCAGTTACGGGAAAAATGAGCAGTTCTTC. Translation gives CASSYGKNEQFF.

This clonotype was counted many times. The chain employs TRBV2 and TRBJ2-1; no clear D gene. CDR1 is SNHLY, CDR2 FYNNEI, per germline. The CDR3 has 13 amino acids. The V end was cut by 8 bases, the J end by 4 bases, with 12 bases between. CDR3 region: CASSGIVYNEQFF. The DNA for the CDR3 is TGTGCCAGCTCGGGTATAGTTTACAATGAGCAGTTCTTC.

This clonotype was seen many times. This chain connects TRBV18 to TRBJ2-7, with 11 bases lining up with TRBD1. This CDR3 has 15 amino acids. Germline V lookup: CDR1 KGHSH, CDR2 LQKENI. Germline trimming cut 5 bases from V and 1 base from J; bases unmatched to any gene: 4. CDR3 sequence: CASSVGQGASYEQYF. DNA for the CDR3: TGTGCCAGCTCAGTTGGACAGGGGGCTTCCTACGAGCAGTACTTC.

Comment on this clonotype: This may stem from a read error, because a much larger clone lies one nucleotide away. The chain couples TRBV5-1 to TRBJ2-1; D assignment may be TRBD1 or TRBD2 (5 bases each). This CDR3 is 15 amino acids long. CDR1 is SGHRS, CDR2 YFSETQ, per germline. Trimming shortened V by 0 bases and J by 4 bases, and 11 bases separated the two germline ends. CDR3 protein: CASSLDGAGYNEQFF. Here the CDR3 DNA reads TGCGCCAGCAGCTTGGACGGGGCAGGTTACAATGAGCAGTTCTTC.

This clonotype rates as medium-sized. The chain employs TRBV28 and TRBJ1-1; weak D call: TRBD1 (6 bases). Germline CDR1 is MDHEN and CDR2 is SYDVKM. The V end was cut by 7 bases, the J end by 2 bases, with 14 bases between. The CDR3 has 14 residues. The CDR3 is CASIGGGGNTEAFF. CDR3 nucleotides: TGTGCCAGCATCGGGGGCGGGGGAAACACTGAAGCTTTCTTT.

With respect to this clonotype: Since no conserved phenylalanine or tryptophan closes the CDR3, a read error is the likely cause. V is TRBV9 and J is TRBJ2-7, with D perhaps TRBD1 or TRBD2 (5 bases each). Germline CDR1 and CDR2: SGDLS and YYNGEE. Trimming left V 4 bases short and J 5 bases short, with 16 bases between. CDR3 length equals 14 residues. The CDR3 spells CASSPSGTGNEQYL. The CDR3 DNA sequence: TGTGCCAGCAGCCCTTCGGGGACGGGTAACGAGCAGTACCTC.

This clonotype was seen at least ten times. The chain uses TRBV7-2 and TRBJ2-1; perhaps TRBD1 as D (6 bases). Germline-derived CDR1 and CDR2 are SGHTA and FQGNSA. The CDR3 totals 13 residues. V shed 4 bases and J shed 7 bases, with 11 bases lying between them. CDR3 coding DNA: TGTGCCAGCAGCTCCTTCAGGGGAAATGAGCAGTTCTTC. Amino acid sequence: CASSSFRGNEQFF.